These 16 T cell receptor beta chains share one sample of origin, sequenced in a study of T cell responses to AZD1222 COVID-19 vaccine. Data came from immunoSEQ multiplex PCR; TCRdb stores just in-frame clones and leaves some out. This sample has 60,000 to 75,000 clones, with more than 65% found just once. Sequencing was performed on peripheral blood, taken on day 0 of AZD1222 vaccination. These receptors were collected from an adult in good health.

The chain joins TRBV6-2 or TRBV6-3 to TRBJ1-2, with no clear D. This CDR3 comprises 13 residues. The germline V and J ends were trimmed by 5 bases and 4 bases, with 11 bases remaining between them. Germline assignment: CDR1 MNHEY and CDR2 SVGEGT. CDR3 sequence (DNA): TGTGCCAGCAGTCCCGCTCCAAGCTATGGCTACACCTTC. Residues: CASSPAPSYGYTF.

V and J are TRBV5-1 and TRBJ2-2; 13 bases agree with TRBD2. Germline loops: CDR1 SGHRS, CDR2 YFSETQ. The V gene end was trimmed by 3 bases and the J gene end by 5 bases; junction bases not matched to a gene: 4. The CDR3 loop spans 16 amino acids. The CDR3 DNA reads as TGCGCCAGCAGCTGGGGACTAGCGGGAACGACCGGGGAGCTGTTTTTT. It translates to CASSWGLAGTTGELFF.

The chain carries TRBV6-5 and TRBJ1-2, with D perhaps TRBD1 (6 bases). This CDR3 spans 13 amino acids. Trimming pared 6 bases from V and 5 bases from J, leaving 13 bases between. Germline CDR1 and CDR2: MNHEY and SVGAGI. The CDR3 region is CASRLDREYGYTF. CDR3 sequence (DNA): TGTGCCAGCAGGCTGGACAGAGAATATGGCTACACCTTC.

CDR3: CASSQDSVNYGYTF. The CDR3 DNA reads as TGTGCCAGCAGCCAAGATTCAGTTAACTATGGCTACACCTTC. The chain carries TRBV3-1 (or the pseudogene TRBV3-2) and TRBJ1-2; D not certain. The CDR3 extends over 14 amino acids. V lost 0 bases and J 1 base, leaving 6 bases between the germline ends. The germline V gene has CDR1 LGHDT and CDR2 YNNKEL (reference sequence).

Here the CDR3 reads CASGLFDPSNEQFF. In DNA form, the CDR3 reads TGTGCTAGTGGTTTGTTCGATCCGTCGAATGAGCAGTTCTTC. V usage is TRBV12-5 and J usage is TRBJ2-1; no clear D gene. The V end lost 2 bases, the J end lost 7 bases, and 12 bases lay between the germline ends. The CDR3 spans 14 residues. Germline CDR1 reads LGHNT; CDR2 reads FRNRAP.

This rearrangement joins TRBV19 to TRBJ2-2; 10 nucleotides align to TRBD2. Per the germline V gene, CDR1 is LNHDA and CDR2 is SQIVND (reference sequence). This CDR3 is 15 amino acids long. V was pared by 9 bases and J by 7 bases, with 11 bases of the junction left unmatched. CDR3 in DNA: TGTGCCAGCCAAAATCCGGGACTAGCGAGCGGGGAGCTGTTTTTT. It codes for CASQNPGLASGELFF. The full variable domain, its missing parts supplied by reference TRBV19 and TRBJ2-2, is DGGITQSPKYLFRKEGQNVTLSCEQNLNHDAMYWYRQDPGQGLRLIYYSQIVNDFQKGDIAEGYSVSREKKESFPLTVTSAQKNPTAFYLCASQNPGLASGELFFGEGSRLTVL.

This clone came up once. The gene calls are TRBV7-8 and TRBJ2-1; 10 bases align to TRBD1. Losses at the gene ends were 0 bases for V and 13 bases for J; bases not matched to a gene: 9. Per germline, CDR1 SGHVS and CDR2 FQNEAQ. The CDR3 consists of 15 residues. The CDR3 region is CASSLAPGTGVAQFF. In DNA, the CDR3 is TGTGCCAGCAGCTTAGCTCCGGGGACAGGGGTGGCCCAGTTCTTC.

V and J are TRBV5-1 and TRBJ2-3; TRBD2 matches 8 bases. V lost 2 bases and J lost 4; bases outside the gene matches: 3. The CDR3 is made up of 14 amino acids. Per the germline V gene, CDR1 is SGHRS and CDR2 is YFSETQ. Here the CDR3 DNA reads TGCGCCAGCAGCTTCCTAGCGGGCTCAGATACGCAGTATTTT. Translating it yields CASSFLAGSDTQYF. The full variable domain, rest sourced from reference TRBV5-1 and TRBJ2-3, is KAGVTQTPRYLIKTRGQQVTLSCSPISGHRSVSWYQQTPGQGLQFLFEYFSETQRNKGNFPGRFSGRQFSNSRSEMNVSTLELGDSALYLCASSFLAGSDTQYFGPGTRLTVL.

The V call is TRBV24-1, the J call TRBJ2-7; 7 positions match TRBD1. The CDR3 is 13 residues long. J gave up 6 bases and V 4 bases, and 5 bases lay outside the gene matches. Germline loops: CDR1 KGHDR, CDR2 SFDVKD. The chain's CDR3 is CATSDRDRVEQYF. The CDR3 nucleotides are TGTGCCACCAGTGACCGCGACAGGGTCGAGCAGTACTTC.

This sequence joins TRBV5-4 and TRBJ2-1; 14 nucleotides line up with TRBD2. This CDR3 contains 15 residues. Losses at the gene ends were 5 bases for V and 8 bases for J; bases not matched to a gene: 6. Germline V gene lookup returns CDR1 SGHNT and CDR2 YYREEE (reference sequence). CDR3 amino acids: CASSTGTSGRDEQFF. The CDR3 DNA reads TGTGCCAGCAGTACCGGGACTAGCGGGAGAGATGAGCAGTTCTTC. Using reference TRBV5-4 and TRBJ2-1 for the parts outside the CDR3, the full variable domain is ETGVTQSPTHLIKTRGQQVTLRCSSQSGHNTVSWYQQALGQGPQFIFQYYREEENGRGNFPPRFSGLQFPNYSSELNVNALELDDSALYLCASSTGTSGRDEQFFGPGTRLTVL.

A single count supports this clone. The V call is TRBV6-5, the J call TRBJ2-5, with 10 bases lining up with TRBD2. This CDR3 has 14 amino acids. CDR1 and CDR2 (germline): MNHEY, SVGAGI. Trimming took 7 bases from V and 4 from J; bases not matched to a gene: 6. In DNA form, the CDR3 reads TGTGCCAGCACCCAACTAGCGGGACGAGAGACCCAGTACTTC. It encodes CASTQLAGRETQYF.

The chain links TRBV7-9 to TRBJ1-2; D gene ambiguous. The CDR3 has 13 residues. Trimming stripped 1 base from V and 9 bases from J, with 12 bases between. From germline, CDR1 is SEHNR and CDR2 FQNEAQ (reference sequence). CDR3 region: CASSLEERLSYTF. The DNA of the CDR3 is TGTGCCAGCAGCTTAGAGGAACGGTTGAGCTACACCTTC.

This sequence joins TRBV6-2 or TRBV6-3 and TRBJ1-2; D is perhaps TRBD1 (5 bases). Trimming left V 6 bases short and J 0 bases short, with 23 bases between. This CDR3 has 18 amino acids. The germline gives CDR1 MNHEY, CDR2 SVGEGT. The CDR3 nucleotides are TGTGCCAGCAGCTCTCCTCCAGGGCTTCTACTAGCTAACTATGGCTACACCTTC. Translating it yields CASSSPPGLLLANYGYTF.

The chain links TRBV28 to TRBJ2-3, with 10 bases aligning to TRBD2. After removal of 7 bases from V and 4 bases from J, the junction contained 8 bases not matched to a gene. The germline gives CDR1 MDHEN, CDR2 SYDVKM. The CDR3 extends over 15 amino acids. The chain's CDR3 is CASITSGEGPDTQYF. The CDR3 DNA follows: TGTGCCAGCATCACTAGCGGGGAGGGGCCAGATACGCAGTATTTT.

The V call is TRBV18, the J call TRBJ1-5; D gene uncertain. There are 12 residues in the CDR3. Trimming removed 6 bases at V and 6 bases at J, with 9 bases between. Germline values: CDR1 KGHSH, CDR2 LQKENI. The CDR3 nucleotides are TGTGCCAGCTCCCGACGGGGTCAGCCCCAGCATTTT. It specifies CASSRRGQPQHF.

J is TRBJ1-2 and V is TRBV6-5; 7 bases are shared with TRBD1. This CDR3 is built from 15 residues. Germline V CDR1 and CDR2: MNHEY, SVGAGI. Germline trimming cut 7 bases from V and 0 bases from J; bases unmatched to any gene: 8. Here the CDR3 DNA reads TGTGCCAGCAAGGAAGGACAGGCGACTAACTATGGCTACACCTTC. This gives the protein CASKEGQATNYGYTF.